Listed below are T cell receptor beta chains from one sample, sequenced in a study of T cells in Graves' hyperthyroidism and ophthalmopathy. TCRdb independently ran MiXCR on the multiplex PCR reads; one entry per CDR3 protein. In the table there are around 600,000 distinct CDR3 sequences, about 45% of which are singletons. Material: peripheral blood or thyroid tissue (not recorded which). The receptors here all came from an adult man with Graves' disease, either hyperthyroidism or ophthalmopathy (not recorded which). Both conserved end residues are part of each CDR3. The D gene is left open where the match is weak. Only some rows state a clone size, as once, few, many or a class for expanded clones.

J: TRBJ2-2
D: -
size: -
V: TRBV20-1
DNA: TGCAGTGCTAGAGATGACGGGAAAGACACCGGGGAGCTGTTTTTT
CDR3: CSARDDGKDTGELFF

J: TRBJ1-1
D: -
size: -
V: TRBV19
DNA: TGTGCCAGTAGTATCATCGGGAACACTGAAGCTTTCTTT
CDR3: CASSIIGNTEAFF

J: TRBJ1-2
D: -
size: many
V: TRBV29-1
DNA: TGCAGCGTTGAACGCGGGGGGCTAGGTGGCTACACCTTC
CDR3: CSVERGGLGGYTF

J: TRBJ1-1
D: -
size: -
V: TRBV7-9
DNA: TGTGCCAGCAGACTTTTCGACACAGACACTGAAGCTTTCTTT
CDR3: CASRLFDTDTEAFF

J: TRBJ1-6
D: -
size: many
V: TRBV7-2
DNA: TGTGCCAGCAGCTTAGATGCGGATTCACCCCTCCACTTT
CDR3: CASSLDADSPLHF

J: TRBJ2-6
D: -
size: -
V: TRBV24-1
DNA: TGTGCCACCAGTGAAACACAGGGAGGGGGTAGCTCTGGGGCCAACGTCCTGACTTTC
CDR3: CATSETQGGGSSGANVLTF

J: TRBJ1-4
D: -
size: -
V: TRBV2
DNA: TGTGCCAGCAGTTTAGGGGGGCGAGCTAATGAAAAACTGTTTTTT
CDR3: CASSLGGRANEKLFF

J: TRBJ2-5
D: -
size: -
V: TRBV20-1
DNA: TGCAGTGCTAGAGTCGGCACTAGTTCGGAGACCCAGTACTTC
CDR3: CSARVGTSSETQYF

J: TRBJ1-2
D: -
size: -
V: TRBV11-3
DNA: TGTGCCAGCAGCTCTCTCCAAACCATTAACTATGGCTACACCTTC
CDR3: CASSSLQTINYGYTF

J: TRBJ1-5
D: -
size: -
V: TRBV25-1
DNA: TGTGACAGCAGCAATCAGCCCCAGCATTTT
CDR3: CDSSNQPQHF

J: TRBJ2-7
D: -
size: -
V: TRBV11-2
DNA: TGTGCCAGCACAACGACCTCCTCACCCTACGAGCAGTACTTC
CDR3: CASTTTSSPYEQYF

J: TRBJ2-7
D: TRBD2
size: few
V: TRBV20-1
DNA: TGCAGTGTTCCGGGACTAGCGGGAGGGGGGGCCTACGAGCAGTACTTC
CDR3: CSVPGLAGGGAYEQYF

J: TRBJ2-7
D: TRBD2
size: -
V: TRBV20-1
DNA: TGCAGTACACCGGGACTAGCGGGTTCCTACGAGCAGTACTTC
CDR3: CSTPGLAGSYEQYF

J: TRBJ2-1
D: -
size: -
V: TRBV29-1
DNA: TGCAGCGTTGATACGACAGGGAGGGACAATGAGCAGTTCTTC
CDR3: CSVDTTGRDNEQFF

J: TRBJ1-2
D: -
size: few
V: TRBV5-4
DNA: TGTGCCAGCAGCTTGGTAGGCAGGGAAGGCTACACCTTC
CDR3: CASSLVGREGYTF

J: TRBJ1-1
D: TRBD1
size: -
V: TRBV20-1
DNA: TGCAGTGCTACAGGGACAGCCACTGAAGCTTTCTTT
CDR3: CSATGTATEAFF

J: TRBJ1-4
D: -
size: many
V: TRBV20-1
DNA: TGCAGTGCTAGGATATACGAGGAAAAACTGTTTTTT
CDR3: CSARIYEEKLFF

J: TRBJ1-5
D: -
size: -
V: TRBV19
DNA: TGTGCCAGTAGTATATTGGGTCAGCCCCAGCATTTT
CDR3: CASSILGQPQHF

J: TRBJ2-7
D: -
size: many
V: TRBV24-1
DNA: TGTGCCACCAGTGAAGGTTGGGTCAATAACGAGCAGTACTTC
CDR3: CATSEGWVNNEQYF

J: TRBJ1-2
D: -
size: -
V: TRBV5-4
DNA: TGTGCCAGCAGCTTGGCCGGGGGGGTTGAGTATGGCTACACCTTC
CDR3: CASSLAGGVEYGYTF

J: TRBJ2-7
D: -
size: -
V: TRBV20-1
DNA: TGCAGTGCTAGAGATCTCAACGACTACGAGCAGTACTTC
CDR3: CSARDLNDYEQYF

J: TRBJ2-7
D: TRBD1
size: many
V: TRBV19
DNA: TGTGCCAGTAGTCCTGGACAGGCCACCTACGAGCAGTACTTC
CDR3: CASSPGQATYEQYF

J: TRBJ2-7
D: -
size: few
V: TRBV19
DNA: TGTGCCAGTACGGAGGGACACCCTCACGTGGAGCAGTACTTC
CDR3: CASTEGHPHVEQYF

J: TRBJ1-1
D: -
size: -
V: TRBV5-1
DNA: TGCGCCAGCAGTGCTAGTAGATCAAACCCCGGGGGCACTGAAGCTTTCTTT
CDR3: CASSASRSNPGGTEAFF

J: TRBJ2-6
D: -
size: -
V: TRBV20-1
DNA: TGCAGTGCTGAGGGGCCTAGCTCTGGGGCCAACGTCCTGACTTTC
CDR3: CSAEGPSSGANVLTF

J: TRBJ1-2
D: -
size: many
V: TRBV2
DNA: TGTGCCAGCAGTGTATTAGGGTCCGGCTACACCTTC
CDR3: CASSVLGSGYTF

J: TRBJ2-2
D: TRBD2
size: -
V: TRBV7-9
DNA: TGTGCCAGCAGCTTACCCGCGGGAGCTGGGGAGCTGTTTTTT
CDR3: CASSLPAGAGELFF

J: TRBJ2-7
D: -
size: -
V: TRBV2
DNA: TGTGCCAGCCGTTCATGGGGACGCGAGCAGTACTTC
CDR3: CASRSWGREQYF

J: TRBJ1-6
D: -
size: -
V: TRBV25-1
DNA: TGTGCCAGCCGGGGCAGAAGCATTAATTCGCCCCTCCACTTT
CDR3: CASRGRSINSPLHF

J: TRBJ1-3
D: TRBD1
size: -
V: TRBV2
DNA: TGTGCCAGCAGTGAAGTGGGACAGGGTCACACCATATATTTT
CDR3: CASSEVGQGHTIYF

J: TRBJ1-1
D: -
size: many
V: TRBV15
DNA: TGTGCCACCAGCAGTCGGGGGGACACTGAAGCTTTCTTT
CDR3: CATSSRGDTEAFF

J: TRBJ1-1
D: -
size: -
V: TRBV14
DNA: TGTGCCAGCAGCCAAGAGGCCTCAGGGTTAGCTTTCTTT
CDR3: CASSQEASGLAFF

J: TRBJ1-1
D: TRBD1
size: few
V: TRBV6-5
DNA: TGTGCCAGCAGTTACGGGACAGGGGGCACTGAAGCTTTCTTT
CDR3: CASSYGTGGTEAFF

J: TRBJ1-2
D: -
size: few
V: TRBV5-1
DNA: TGCGCCAGCAGCTTGGCTGACAACAACTATGGCTACACCTTC
CDR3: CASSLADNNYGYTF

J: TRBJ1-1
D: TRBD1
size: many
V: TRBV2
DNA: TGTGCCAGCCGTTCGACAGGGGGCGGCACTGAAGCTTTCTTT
CDR3: CASRSTGGGTEAFF

J: TRBJ1-4
D: -
size: few
V: TRBV15
DNA: TGTGCCACCAGCAGCCCCTCACGGGGGAGCGATAATGAAAAACTGTTTTTT
CDR3: CATSSPSRGSDNEKLFF

J: TRBJ1-2
D: -
size: -
V: TRBV29-1
DNA: TGCAGCGTTGAATTAAGGGACTATGGCTATGGCTACACCTTC
CDR3: CSVELRDYGYGYTF

J: TRBJ1-2
D: -
size: many
V: TRBV24-1
DNA: TGTGCCACCAGTGATGACGACATGAGTGGCTACACCTTC
CDR3: CATSDDDMSGYTF

J: TRBJ1-4
D: -
size: -
V: TRBV11-1
DNA: TGTGCCAGCAGCACTCCGGGGGGAGGAAATGAAAAACTGTTTTTT
CDR3: CASSTPGGGNEKLFF

J: TRBJ2-2
D: TRBD2
size: few
V: TRBV2
DNA: TGTGCCAGCAGGGGCCATAGCGGGAGTCCCGACGGGGAGCTGTTTTTT
CDR3: CASRGHSGSPDGELFF